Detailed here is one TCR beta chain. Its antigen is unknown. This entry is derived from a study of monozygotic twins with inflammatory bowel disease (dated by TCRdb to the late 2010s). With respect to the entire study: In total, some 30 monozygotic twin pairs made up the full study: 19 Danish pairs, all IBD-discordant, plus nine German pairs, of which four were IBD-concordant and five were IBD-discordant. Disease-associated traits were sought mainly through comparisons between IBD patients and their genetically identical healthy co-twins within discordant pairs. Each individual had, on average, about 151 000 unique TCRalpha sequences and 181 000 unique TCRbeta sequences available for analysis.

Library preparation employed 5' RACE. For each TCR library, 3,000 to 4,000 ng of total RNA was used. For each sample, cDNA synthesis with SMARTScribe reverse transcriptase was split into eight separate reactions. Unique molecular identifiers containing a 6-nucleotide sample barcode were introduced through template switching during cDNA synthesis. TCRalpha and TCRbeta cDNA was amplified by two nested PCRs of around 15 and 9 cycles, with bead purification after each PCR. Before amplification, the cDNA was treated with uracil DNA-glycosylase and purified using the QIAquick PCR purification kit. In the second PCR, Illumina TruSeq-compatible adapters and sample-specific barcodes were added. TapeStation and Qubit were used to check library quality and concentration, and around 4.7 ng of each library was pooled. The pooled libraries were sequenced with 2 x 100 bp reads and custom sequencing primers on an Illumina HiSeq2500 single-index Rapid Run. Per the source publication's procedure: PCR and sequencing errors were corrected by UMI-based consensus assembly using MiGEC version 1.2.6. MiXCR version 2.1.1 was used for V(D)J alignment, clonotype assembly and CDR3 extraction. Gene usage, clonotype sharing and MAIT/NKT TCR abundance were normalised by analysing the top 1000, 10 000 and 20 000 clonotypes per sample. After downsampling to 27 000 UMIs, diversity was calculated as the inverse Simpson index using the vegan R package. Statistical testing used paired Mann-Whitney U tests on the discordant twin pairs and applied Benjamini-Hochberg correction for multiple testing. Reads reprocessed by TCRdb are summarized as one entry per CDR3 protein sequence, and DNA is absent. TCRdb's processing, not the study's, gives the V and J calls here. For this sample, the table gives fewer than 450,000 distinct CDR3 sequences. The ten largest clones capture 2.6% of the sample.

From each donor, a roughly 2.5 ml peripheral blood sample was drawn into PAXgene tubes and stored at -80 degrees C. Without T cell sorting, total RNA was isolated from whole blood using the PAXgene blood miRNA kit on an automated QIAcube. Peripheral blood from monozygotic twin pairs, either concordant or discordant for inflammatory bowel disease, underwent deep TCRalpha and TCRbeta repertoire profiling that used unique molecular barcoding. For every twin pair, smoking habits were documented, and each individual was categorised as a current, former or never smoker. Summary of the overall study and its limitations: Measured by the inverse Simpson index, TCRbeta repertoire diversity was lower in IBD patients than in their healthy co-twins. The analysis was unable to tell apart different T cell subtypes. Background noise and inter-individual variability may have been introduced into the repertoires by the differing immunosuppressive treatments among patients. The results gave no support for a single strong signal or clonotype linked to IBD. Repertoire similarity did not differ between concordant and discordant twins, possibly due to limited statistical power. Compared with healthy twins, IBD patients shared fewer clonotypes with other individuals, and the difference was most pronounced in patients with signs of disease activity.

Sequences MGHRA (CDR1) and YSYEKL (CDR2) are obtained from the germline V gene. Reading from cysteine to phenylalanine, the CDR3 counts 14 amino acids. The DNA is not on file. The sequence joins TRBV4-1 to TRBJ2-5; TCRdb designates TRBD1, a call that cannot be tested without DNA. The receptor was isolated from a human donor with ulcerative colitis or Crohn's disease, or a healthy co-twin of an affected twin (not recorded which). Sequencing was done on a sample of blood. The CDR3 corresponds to CASSLRTDQETQYF.